One sample yielded the 6 T cell receptor beta chains listed below, sequenced in a study of blood T cell repertoires in COVID-19 (TCRdb year 2020). Libraries came from the immunoSEQ multiplex PCR assay. What TCRdb holds here is the immuneACCESS table cut down to in-frame rearrangements. Part of the clones is not present; checked against another copy, under half of the missing clones reflect an unresolved V gene, and the others are unexplained. Across this sample there are 42,000 or so clones, with 76% seen only once. The ten top clones hold approximately 26% of the sample. The sample comprised peripheral blood. The source of these receptors is a man at least 80 years old with acute or convalescent COVID-19.

The chain recombines TRBV5-1 with TRBJ1-6; the match to TRBD1 covers 9 bases. The CDR3 length is 15 residues. Germline V lookup: CDR1 SGHRS, CDR2 YFSETQ. With V trimmed by 2 bases and J by 5 bases, 2 bases remained unmatched. This CDR3 is CASSLQGANNSPLHF. CDR3 bases: TGCGCCAGCAGCTTACAGGGGGCGAATAATTCACCCCTCCACTTT. Complete variable domain (other parts from reference TRBV5-1 and TRBJ1-6): KAGVTQTPRYLIKTRGQQVTLSCSPISGHRSVSWYQQTPGQGLQFLFEYFSETQRNKGNFPGRFSGRQFSNSRSEMNVSTLELGDSALYLCASSLQGANNSPLHFGNGTRLTVT.

The chain links TRBV5-1 to TRBJ2-3, with TRBD2 matching 14 bases. V lost 3 bases to trimming and J lost 2 bases; unmatched junction nucleotides: 5. The germline V gene encodes CDR1 SGHRS and CDR2 YFSETQ. The CDR3 is 17 residues long. The CDR3 protein is CASSSRLAGGLTDTQYF. The CDR3 DNA reads as TGCGCCAGCAGCTCCCGACTAGCGGGAGGGCTCACAGATACGCAGTATTTT.

This chain links TRBV24-1 with TRBJ2-2, with TRBD2 as a possible D gene (5 bases). This CDR3 has 16 residues. V lost 4 bases and J 6 bases, leaving 17 bases between the germline ends. Germline V gene data show CDR1 as KGHDR and CDR2 as SFDVKD. CDR3 amino acids: CATSDPKARVSGELFF. The CDR3 DNA reads TGTGCCACCAGTGACCCGAAGGCGCGGGTCTCCGGGGAGCTGTTTTTT.

The chain uses TRBV7-2 and TRBJ1-4, with 7 bases identical to TRBD1. The V gene end was trimmed by 5 bases and the J gene end by 3 bases; junction bases not matched to a gene: 6. Germline V gene data show CDR1 as SGHTA and CDR2 as FQGNSA. The CDR3 is made up of 15 amino acids. The DNA of the CDR3 is TGTGCCAGCAGCCTAGGAGGGGGCTCTAATGAAAAACTGTTTTTT. Translation: CASSLGGGSNEKLFF.

The J gene is TRBJ2-2, the V gene TRBV6-2 or TRBV6-3, with D possibly being TRBD1 (6 bases). CDR1 and CDR2 from the germline V gene are MNHEY and SVGEGT. Trimming stripped 6 bases from V and 1 base from J, with 15 bases between. This CDR3 has 16 amino acids. The CDR3 sequence: CASSRQGRGNTGELFF. CDR3 coding DNA: TGTGCCAGCAGCCGGCAAGGCAGGGGGAACACCGGGGAGCTGTTTTTT.

The chain couples TRBV7-9 to TRBJ1-2; the match to TRBD1 covers 7 bases. Per germline, CDR1 SEHNR and CDR2 FQNEAQ (reference sequence). V lost 5 bases to trimming and J lost 5 bases; unmatched junction nucleotides: 8. This CDR3 is 14 amino acids long. The CDR3 loop reads CASSGGTARYGYTF. In DNA form, the CDR3 reads TGTGCCAGCAGCGGTGGGACAGCCCGATATGGCTACACCTTC.